The clone carrying this TCR beta chain has more than one count but fewer than ten. Antigen specificity is unknown. The source of the sample is a study of blood T cells in healthy people across ages. The germline CDR1 and CDR2 sequences are DFQATT and SNEGSKA (reference sequence). J gave up 5 bases and V 3 bases, and 4 bases lay outside the gene matches. The length of the CDR3 is 13 residues. Through a sample-barcoded 5' primer and a J-beta primer mix, a second PCR was run for roughly 6 to 11 cycles. TCRdb re-analysed the 5' RACE reads in MiXCR, keeping a single row per CDR3 protein. This table has under 700,000 distinct CDR3 sequences, under 30% appearing once. Broader study findings: Diversity was higher, and naive CD4+ cells more numerous, in long-lived donors than in aged donors.

The sample was also linked to a second study, of T cells of mothers and their children.

The clonotype comes from a boy between 10 and 17 years old in good health. The material sequenced was blood. The chain carries TRBV20-1 and TRBJ2-1; 7 bases map to TRBD2. CDR3 nucleotides: TGCAGTGCTAGCCCTAGCGGAAACAATGAGCAGTTCTTC. Its translation is CSASPSGNNEQFF.